The present T cell receptor (beta chain) was sequenced within a study of tumor and adjacent non-tumor tissue in lung cancer. Study in general: Histology: about a dozen adenocarcinoma, a couple of squamous cell carcinoma, 1 small cell lung cancer. Some 3.9 million productive TCRbeta reads were obtained per sample on average. Patients were aged roughly 31 to 76, some 10 men and 4 to 6 women, stage I to III. Findings and limits, study-wide: Normal lung showed higher cumulative top 100 clone frequency than tumor.

Germline values: CDR1 LNHDA, CDR2 SQIVND (reference sequence). The CDR3 runs 18 residues. Trimming took 7 bases from V and 2 from J; bases not matched to a gene: 16. The library came from three nested PCR rounds adapted from ARM-PCR protocols. In TCRdb, the multiplex PCR reads were re-called with MiXCR into one record per CDR3 protein. The table includes 100,000 to 150,000 distinct CDR3 sequences, about 66% detected once. This sample's RNA came from whole unsorted tissue. Points on this clonotype: Its specificity is unknown.

This TCR was sampled from a man aged 30 to 45 with non-small cell lung cancer. The V gene is TRBV19, the J gene TRBJ1-5; TRBD1 agrees at 8 bases. Specimen: lung tumor tissue. CDR3 loop: CASTLTSRGRWGNQPQHF. CDR3 DNA: TGTGCCAGTACTTTAACGTCCAGGGGGCGATGGGGCAATCAGCCCCAGCATTTT.